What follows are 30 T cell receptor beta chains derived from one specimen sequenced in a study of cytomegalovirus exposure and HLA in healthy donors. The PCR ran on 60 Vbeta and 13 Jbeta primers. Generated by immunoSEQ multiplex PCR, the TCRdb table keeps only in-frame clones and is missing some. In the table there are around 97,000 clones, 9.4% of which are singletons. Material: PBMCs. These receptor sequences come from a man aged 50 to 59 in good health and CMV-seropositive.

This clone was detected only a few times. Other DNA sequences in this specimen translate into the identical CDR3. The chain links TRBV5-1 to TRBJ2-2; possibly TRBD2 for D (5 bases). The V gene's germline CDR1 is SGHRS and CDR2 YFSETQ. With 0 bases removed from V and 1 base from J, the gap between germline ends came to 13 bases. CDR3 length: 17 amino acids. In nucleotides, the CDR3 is TGCGCCAGCAGCTTGGGCGGCGGACTCAAGAACACCGGGGAGCTGTTTTTT. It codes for CASSLGGGLKNTGELFF.

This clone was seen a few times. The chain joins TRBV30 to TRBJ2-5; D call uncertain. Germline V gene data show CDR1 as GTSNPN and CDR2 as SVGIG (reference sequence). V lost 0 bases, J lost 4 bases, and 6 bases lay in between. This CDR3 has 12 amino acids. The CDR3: CAWSVLLETQYF. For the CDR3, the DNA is TGTGCCTGGAGTGTACTATTAGAGACCCAGTACTTC.

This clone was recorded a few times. The DNA for the CDR3 is TGCGCCAGCAGCAATGGACAGGGGATGAACACTGAAGCTTTCTTT. Protein product: CASSNGQGMNTEAFF. This chain links TRBV5-1 with TRBJ1-1; 9 nucleotides align to TRBD1. Looked up from germline, CDR1 is SGHRS and CDR2 is YFSETQ. V shed 4 bases, J shed 0 bases, and the junction held 4 bases outside the gene matches. This CDR3 contains 15 residues.

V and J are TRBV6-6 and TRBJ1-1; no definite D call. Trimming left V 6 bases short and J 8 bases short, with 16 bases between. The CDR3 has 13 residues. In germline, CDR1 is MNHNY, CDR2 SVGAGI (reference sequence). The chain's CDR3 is CASSPGGVGEAFF. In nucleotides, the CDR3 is TGTGCCAGCAGCCCTGGCGGGGTGGGAGAAGCTTTCTTT.

CDR3 bases: TGTGCCAGCAGCGTAGCTACCTTACCTACAGGGGGCAAAGATGGCTACACCTTC. This sequence encodes CASSVATLPTGGKDGYTF. This rearrangement joins TRBV9 to TRBJ1-2; TRBD1 matches 9 bases. Trimming took 0 bases from V and 6 from J; bases not matched to a gene: 15. The CDR3 contains 18 residues. Germline V gene sequence: CDR1 SGDLS, CDR2 YYNGEE. The variable domain in full, with the rest retrieved from reference TRBV9 and TRBJ1-2, is DSGVTQTPKHLITATGQRVTLRCSPRSGDLSVYWYQQSLDQGLQFLIQYYNGEERAKGNILERFSAQQFPDLHSELNLSSLELGDSALYFCASSVATLPTGGKDGYTFGSGTRLTVV.

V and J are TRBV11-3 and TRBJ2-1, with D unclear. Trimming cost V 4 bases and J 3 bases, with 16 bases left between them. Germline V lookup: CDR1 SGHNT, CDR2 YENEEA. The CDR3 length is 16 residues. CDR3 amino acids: CASSSSWSENYNEQFF. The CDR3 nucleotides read TGTGCCAGCAGCTCATCATGGAGTGAGAACTACAATGAGCAGTTCTTC.

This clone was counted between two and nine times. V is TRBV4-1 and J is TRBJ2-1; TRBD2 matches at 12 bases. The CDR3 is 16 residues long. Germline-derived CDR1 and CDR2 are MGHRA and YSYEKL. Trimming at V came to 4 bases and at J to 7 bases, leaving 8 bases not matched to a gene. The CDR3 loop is CASSPRLAGGPNEQFF. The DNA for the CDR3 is TGCGCCAGCAGCCCGCGGCTAGCGGGAGGGCCTAATGAGCAGTTCTTC.

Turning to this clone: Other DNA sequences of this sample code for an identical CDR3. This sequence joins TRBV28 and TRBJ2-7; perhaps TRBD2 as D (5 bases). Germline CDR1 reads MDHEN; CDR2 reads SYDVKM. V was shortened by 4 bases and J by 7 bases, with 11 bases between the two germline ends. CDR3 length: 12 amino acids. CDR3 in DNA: TGTGCCAGCAGTTCGACTATCTATGAGCAGTACTTC. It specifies CASSSTIYEQYF.

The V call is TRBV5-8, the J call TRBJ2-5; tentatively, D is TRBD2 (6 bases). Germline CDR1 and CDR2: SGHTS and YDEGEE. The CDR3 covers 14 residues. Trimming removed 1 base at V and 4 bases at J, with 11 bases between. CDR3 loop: CASSLRGSLETQYF. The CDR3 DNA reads TGTGCCAGCAGCTTGCGGGGGTCTCTAGAGACCCAGTACTTC.

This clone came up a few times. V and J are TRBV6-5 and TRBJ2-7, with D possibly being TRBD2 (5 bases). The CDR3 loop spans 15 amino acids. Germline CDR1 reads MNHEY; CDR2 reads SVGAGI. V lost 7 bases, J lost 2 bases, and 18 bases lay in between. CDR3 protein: CASIRRGSGTYEQYF. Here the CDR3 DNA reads TGTGCCAGCATACGACGAGGGTCGGGGACCTACGAGCAGTACTTC.

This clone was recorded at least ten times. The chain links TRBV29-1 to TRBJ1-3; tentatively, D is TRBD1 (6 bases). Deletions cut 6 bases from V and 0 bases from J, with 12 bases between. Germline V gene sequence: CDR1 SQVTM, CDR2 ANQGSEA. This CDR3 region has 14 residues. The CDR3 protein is CSVMTGDSGNTIYF. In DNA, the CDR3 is TGCAGCGTGATGACAGGTGACTCTGGAAACACCATATATTTT.

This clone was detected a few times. The CDR3 sequence is CASSLPRLELPNTEAFF. The DNA for the CDR3 is TGTGCCAGCAGCTTACCTCGGTTGGAGCTCCCGAACACTGAAGCTTTCTTT. The chain carries TRBV7-8 and TRBJ1-1; D uncertain. Germline V gene sequence: CDR1 SGHVS, CDR2 FQNEAQ. The CDR3 length is 17 residues. The V and J ends lost 2 bases and 1 base respectively, with 17 bases between them.

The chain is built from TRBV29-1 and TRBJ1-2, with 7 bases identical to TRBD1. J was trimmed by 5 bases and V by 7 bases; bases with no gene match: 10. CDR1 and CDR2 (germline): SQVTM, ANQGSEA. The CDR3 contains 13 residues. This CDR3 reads CSAEGAGGYGYTF. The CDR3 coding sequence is TGCAGCGCAGAGGGTGCAGGGGGGTATGGCTACACCTTC.

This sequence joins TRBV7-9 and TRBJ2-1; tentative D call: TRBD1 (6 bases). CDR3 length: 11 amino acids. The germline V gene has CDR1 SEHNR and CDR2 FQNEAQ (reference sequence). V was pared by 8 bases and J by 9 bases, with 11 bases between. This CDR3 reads CASLGQLEQFF. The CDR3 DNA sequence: TGTGCCAGCCTAGGACAGCTTGAGCAGTTCTTC.

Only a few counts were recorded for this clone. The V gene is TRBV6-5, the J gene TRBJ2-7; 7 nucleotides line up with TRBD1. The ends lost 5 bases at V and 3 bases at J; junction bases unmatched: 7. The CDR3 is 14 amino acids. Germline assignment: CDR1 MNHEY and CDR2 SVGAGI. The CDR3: CASSHQRDSYEQYF. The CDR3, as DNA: TGTGCCAGCAGTCACCAGAGGGACAGCTACGAGCAGTACTTC.

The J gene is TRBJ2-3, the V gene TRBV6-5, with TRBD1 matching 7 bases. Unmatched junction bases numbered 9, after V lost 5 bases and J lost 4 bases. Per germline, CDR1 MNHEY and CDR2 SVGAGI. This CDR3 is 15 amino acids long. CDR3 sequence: CASSADRVLPDTQYF. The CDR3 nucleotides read TGTGCCAGCAGTGCCGACAGGGTTCTCCCAGATACGCAGTATTTT.

The CDR3: CASSRDSYYEQYF. The DNA for the CDR3 is TGTGCCAGTAGCCGGGACTCATACTACGAGCAGTACTTC. V and J are TRBV18 and TRBJ2-7; TRBD2 might be the D (6 bases). V was cut by 9 bases and J by 3 bases, with 15 bases left in between. This CDR3 has 13 residues. Germline CDR1 reads KGHSH; CDR2 reads LQKENI.

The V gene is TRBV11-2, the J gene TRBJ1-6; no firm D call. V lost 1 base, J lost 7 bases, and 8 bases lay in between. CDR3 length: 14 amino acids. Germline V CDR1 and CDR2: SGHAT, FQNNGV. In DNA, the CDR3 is TGTGCCAGCAGCTTAGGCCGGGAGAATTCACCCCTCCACTTT. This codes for CASSLGRENSPLHF.

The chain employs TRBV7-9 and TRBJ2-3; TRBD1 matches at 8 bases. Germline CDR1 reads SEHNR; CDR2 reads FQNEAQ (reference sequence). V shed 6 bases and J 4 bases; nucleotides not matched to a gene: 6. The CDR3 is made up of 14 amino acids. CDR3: CASSTDRAADTQYF. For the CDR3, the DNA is TGTGCCAGCAGTACGGACAGGGCGGCAGATACGCAGTATTTT.

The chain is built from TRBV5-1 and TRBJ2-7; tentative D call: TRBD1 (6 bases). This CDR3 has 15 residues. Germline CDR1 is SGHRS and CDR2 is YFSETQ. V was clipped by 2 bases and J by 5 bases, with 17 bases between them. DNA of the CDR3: TGCGCCAGCAGCTTTGGGGACATGGTCGTCGACGAGCAGTACTTC. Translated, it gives CASSFGDMVVDEQYF. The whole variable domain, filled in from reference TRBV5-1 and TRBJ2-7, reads KAGVTQTPRYLIKTRGQQVTLSCSPISGHRSVSWYQQTPGQGLQFLFEYFSETQRNKGNFPGRFSGRQFSNSRSEMNVSTLELGDSALYLCASSFGDMVVDEQYFGPGTRLTVT.

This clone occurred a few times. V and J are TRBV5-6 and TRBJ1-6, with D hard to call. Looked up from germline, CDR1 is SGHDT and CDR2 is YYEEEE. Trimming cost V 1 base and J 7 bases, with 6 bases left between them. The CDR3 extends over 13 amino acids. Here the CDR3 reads CASSLTQNSPLHF. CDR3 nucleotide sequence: TGTGCCAGCAGCTTGACCCAGAATTCACCCCTCCACTTT.

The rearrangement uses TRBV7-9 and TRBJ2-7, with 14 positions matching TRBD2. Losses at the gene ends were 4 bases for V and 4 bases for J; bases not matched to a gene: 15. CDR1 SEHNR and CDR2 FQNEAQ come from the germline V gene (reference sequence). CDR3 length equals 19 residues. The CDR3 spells CASSYHRGTSGSLVYEQYF. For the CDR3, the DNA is TGTGCCAGCAGCTACCACAGGGGGACTAGCGGGAGTTTGGTATACGAGCAGTACTTC.

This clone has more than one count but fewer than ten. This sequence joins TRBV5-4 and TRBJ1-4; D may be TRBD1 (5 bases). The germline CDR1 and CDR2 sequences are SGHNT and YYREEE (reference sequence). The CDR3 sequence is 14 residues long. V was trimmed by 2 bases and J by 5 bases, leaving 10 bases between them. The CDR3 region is CASSFQGSNEKLFF. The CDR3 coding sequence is TGTGCCAGCAGCTTCCAGGGCTCGAATGAAAAACTGTTTTTT.

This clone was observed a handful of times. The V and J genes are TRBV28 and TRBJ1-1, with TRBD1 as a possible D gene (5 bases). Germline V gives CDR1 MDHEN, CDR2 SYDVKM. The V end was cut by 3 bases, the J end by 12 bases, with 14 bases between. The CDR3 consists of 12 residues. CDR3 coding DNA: TGTGCCAGCAGTTTGTCGGCACAGGACACTTTCTTT. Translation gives CASSLSAQDTFF.

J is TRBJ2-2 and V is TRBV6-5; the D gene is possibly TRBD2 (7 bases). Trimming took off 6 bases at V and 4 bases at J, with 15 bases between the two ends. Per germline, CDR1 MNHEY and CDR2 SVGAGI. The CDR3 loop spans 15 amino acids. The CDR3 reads CASRGGDGTTGELFF. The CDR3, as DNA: TGTGCCAGCAGAGGGGGGGACGGGACCACCGGGGAGCTGTTTTTT.

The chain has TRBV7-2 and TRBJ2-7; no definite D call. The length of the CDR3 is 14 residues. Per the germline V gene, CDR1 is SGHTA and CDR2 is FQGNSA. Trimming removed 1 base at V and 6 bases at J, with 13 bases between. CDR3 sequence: CASSLDSVPREQYF. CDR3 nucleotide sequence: TGTGCCAGCAGCTTAGATTCGGTCCCCCGCGAGCAGTACTTC.

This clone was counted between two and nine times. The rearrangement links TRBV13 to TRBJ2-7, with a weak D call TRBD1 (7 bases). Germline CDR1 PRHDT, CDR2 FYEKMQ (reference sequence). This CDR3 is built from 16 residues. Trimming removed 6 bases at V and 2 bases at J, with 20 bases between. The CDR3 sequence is CASSPGEQGTPYEQYF. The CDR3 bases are TGTGCCAGCAGTCCGGGAGAACAGGGGACCCCCTACGAGCAGTACTTC. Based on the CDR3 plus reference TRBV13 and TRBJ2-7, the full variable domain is AAGVIQSPRHLIKEKRETATLKCYPIPRHDTVYWYQQGPGQDPQFLISFYEKMQSDKGSIPDRFSAQQFSDYHSELNMSSLELGDSALYFCASSPGEQGTPYEQYFGPGTRLTVT.

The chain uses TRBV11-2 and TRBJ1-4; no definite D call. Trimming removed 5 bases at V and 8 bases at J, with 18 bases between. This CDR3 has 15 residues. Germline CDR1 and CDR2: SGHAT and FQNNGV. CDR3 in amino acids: CASSPLTYNGEKLFF. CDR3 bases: TGTGCCAGCAGCCCCTTAACGTACAATGGCGAAAAACTGTTTTTT.

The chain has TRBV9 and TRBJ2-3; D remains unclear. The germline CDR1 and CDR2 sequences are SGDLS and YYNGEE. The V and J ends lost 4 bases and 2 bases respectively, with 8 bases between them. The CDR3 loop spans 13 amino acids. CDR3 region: CASSPLLTDTQYF. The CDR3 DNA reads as TGTGCCAGCAGCCCCCTACTCACAGATACGCAGTATTTT.

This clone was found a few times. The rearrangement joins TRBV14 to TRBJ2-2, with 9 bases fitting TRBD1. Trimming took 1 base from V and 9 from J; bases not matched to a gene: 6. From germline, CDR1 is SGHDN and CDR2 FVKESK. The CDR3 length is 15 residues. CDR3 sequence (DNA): TGTGCCAGCAGCCAAGGAGGACAGGGGTGGAGGGAGCTGTTTTTT. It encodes CASSQGGQGWRELFF.